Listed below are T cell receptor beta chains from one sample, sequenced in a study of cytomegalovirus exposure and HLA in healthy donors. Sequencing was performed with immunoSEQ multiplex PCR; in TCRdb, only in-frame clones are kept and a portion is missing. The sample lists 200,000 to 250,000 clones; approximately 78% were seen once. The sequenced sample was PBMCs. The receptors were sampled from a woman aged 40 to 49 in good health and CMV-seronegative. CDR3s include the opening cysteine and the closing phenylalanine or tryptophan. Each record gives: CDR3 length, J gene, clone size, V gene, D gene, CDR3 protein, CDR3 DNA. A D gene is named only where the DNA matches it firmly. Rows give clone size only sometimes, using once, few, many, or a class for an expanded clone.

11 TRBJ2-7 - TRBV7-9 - CASSLAQEQYF TGTGCCAGCAGCTTAGCGCAGGAGCAGTACTTC
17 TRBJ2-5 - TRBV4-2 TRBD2 CASSQVLAGGPTQTQYF TGTGCCAGCAGCCAAGTTCTAGCGGGAGGGCCTACGCAGACCCAGTACTTC
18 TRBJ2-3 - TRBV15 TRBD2 CATSRDGTSGSPTDTQYF TGTGCCACCAGCAGAGATGGGACTAGCGGGAGCCCCACAGATACGCAGTATTTT
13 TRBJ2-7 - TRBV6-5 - CASSPYRASEQYF TGTGCCAGCAGTCCCTACCGTGCGAGCGAGCAGTACTTC
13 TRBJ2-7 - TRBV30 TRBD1 CAWSVQSGQGPFF TGTGCCTGGAGCGTCCAATCCGGACAGGGGCCCTTTTTC
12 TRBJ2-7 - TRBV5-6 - CASSYVYDEQYF TGTGCCAGCAGCTACGTCTATGACGAGCAGTACTTC
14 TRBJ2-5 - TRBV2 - CATQWSDREETQYF TGTGCGACGCAATGGTCGGACAGAGAAGAGACCCAGTACTTC
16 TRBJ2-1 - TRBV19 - CATYSREQASYNEQFF TGTGCCACATATTCCCGGGAGCAGGCCTCATACAATGAGCAGTTCTTC
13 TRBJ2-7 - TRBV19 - CASSMKGGKEQYF TGTGCCAGTAGTATGAAGGGGGGGAAGGAGCAGTACTTC
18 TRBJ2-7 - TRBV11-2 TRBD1 CASSPLNRGRGMPYEQYF TGTGCCAGCAGCCCCCTCAATAGGGGGCGCGGTATGCCCTACGAGCAGTACTTC
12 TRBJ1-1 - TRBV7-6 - CASSDSGSEAFF TGTGCCAGCAGCGACAGTGGGTCTGAAGCTTTCTTT
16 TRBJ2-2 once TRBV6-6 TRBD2 CASSPVGRAYTGELFF TGTGCCAGCAGCCCAGTCGGGAGGGCTTACACCGGGGAGCTGTTTTTT
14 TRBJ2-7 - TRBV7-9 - CASSLQGWENEQYF TGTGCCAGCAGCTTACAGGGCTGGGAAAACGAGCAGTACTTC
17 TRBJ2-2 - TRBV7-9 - CASSLLLGQLNTGELFF TGTGCCAGCAGCCTGCTCCTCGGACAACTGAACACCGGGGAGCTGTTTTTT
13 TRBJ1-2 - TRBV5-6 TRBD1 CASRPGQGGGYTF TGTGCCAGCAGGCCGGGACAGGGAGGTGGCTACACCTTC
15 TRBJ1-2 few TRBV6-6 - CASSSMTVTNYGYTF TGTGCCAGCAGTTCTATGACAGTTACTAACTATGGCTACACCTTC
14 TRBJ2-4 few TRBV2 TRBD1 CASSSPGQGDIQYF TGTGCCAGCAGTTCACCGGGACAGGGGGACATTCAGTACTTC
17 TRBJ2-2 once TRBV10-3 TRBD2 CAISESLGGDGTGELFF TGTGCCATCAGTGAGTCGTTGGGGGGGGACGGCACCGGGGAGCTGTTTTTT
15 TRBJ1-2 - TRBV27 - CASSLEPGSSYGYTF TGTGCCAGCAGTTTGGAGCCCGGGTCCTCGTATGGCTACACCTTC
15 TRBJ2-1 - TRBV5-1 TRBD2 CASSELAGGYNEQFF TGCGCCAGCAGCGAACTAGCGGGGGGATACAATGAGCAGTTCTTC
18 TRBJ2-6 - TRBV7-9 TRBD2 CASSPGTSGTSGANVLTF TGTGCCAGCAGCCCTGGGACTAGCGGTACTTCTGGGGCCAACGTCCTGACTTTC
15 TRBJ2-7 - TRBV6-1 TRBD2 CASRLGAGTSSEQYF TGTGCCAGCCGGTTAGGAGCGGGGACGTCAAGCGAGCAGTACTTC
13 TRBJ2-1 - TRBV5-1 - CASRLDSYNEQFF TGCGCCAGCAGGCTAGATTCCTACAATGAGCAGTTCTTC
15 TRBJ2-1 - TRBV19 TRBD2 CASSIMTSGYNEQFF TGTGCCAGTAGTATTATGACTAGCGGCTACAATGAGCAGTTCTTC
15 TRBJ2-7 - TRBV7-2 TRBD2 CASSQTSGAAYEQYF TGTGCCAGCAGCCAGACTAGCGGGGCCGCCTACGAGCAGTACTTC
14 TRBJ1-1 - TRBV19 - CASSIMTGNTEAFF TGTGCCAGTAGTATTATGACGGGGAACACTGAAGCTTTCTTT
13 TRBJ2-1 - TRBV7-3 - CASSWRGGDEQFF TGTGCCAGCAGCTGGCGGGGAGGCGATGAGCAGTTCTTC
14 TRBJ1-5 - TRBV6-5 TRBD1 CASSEGWTGVPPNF TGTGCCAGCAGTGAAGGATGGACAGGGGTTCCTCCAAATTTT
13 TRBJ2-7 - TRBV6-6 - CASSYGQDSEQYF TGTGCCAGCAGTTACGGGCAGGACTCAGAGCAGTACTTC
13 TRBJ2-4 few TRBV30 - CAWRSAAKNIQYF TGTGCCTGGAGGTCAGCGGCCAAAAACATTCAGTACTTC
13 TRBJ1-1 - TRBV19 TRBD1 CASLTGANTEAFF TGTGCCAGCTTGACAGGGGCGAACACTGAAGCTTTCTTT
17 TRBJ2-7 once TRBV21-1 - CASRPYSGRAAAQEQYF TGTGCCAGCAGACCTTATAGCGGGAGAGCTGCCGCGCAAGAGCAGTACTTC
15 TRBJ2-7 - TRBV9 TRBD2 CASSVATLAGDEQYF TGTGCCAGCAGCGTAGCGACACTAGCGGGAGACGAGCAGTACTTC
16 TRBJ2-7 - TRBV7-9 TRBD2 CASSSLLAGASYEQYF TGTGCCAGCAGCTCACTTTTAGCGGGAGCTAGCTACGAGCAGTACTTC
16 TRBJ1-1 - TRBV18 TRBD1 CASSPRAGGWSTEAFF TGTGCCAGCTCTCCCAGGGCAGGGGGATGGAGCACTGAAGCTTTCTTT
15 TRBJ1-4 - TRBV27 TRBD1 CASSPRTGVVEKLFF TGTGCCAGCAGTCCCCGGACAGGGGTAGTTGAAAAACTGTTTTTT
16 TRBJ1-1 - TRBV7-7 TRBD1 CASSPVGQGLNTEAFF TGTGCCAGCAGCCCCGTCGGACAGGGCCTGAACACTGAAGCTTTCTTT
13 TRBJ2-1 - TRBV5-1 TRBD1 CASSNSGGNEQFF TGCGCCAGCAGCAATTCAGGGGGCAATGAGCAGTTCTTC
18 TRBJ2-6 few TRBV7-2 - CASSLWRDQAKGANVLTF TGTGCCAGCAGCTTATGGCGGGACCAAGCGAAGGGGGCCAACGTCCTGACTTTC
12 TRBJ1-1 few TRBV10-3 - CATATGLSEAFF TGTGCCACAGCAACAGGGTTATCTGAAGCTTTCTTT
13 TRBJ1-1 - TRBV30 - CAWSVQLNTEAFF TGTGCCTGGAGTGTACAACTAAACACTGAAGCTTTCTTT
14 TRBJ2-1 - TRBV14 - CASSRRVSYNEQFF TGTGCCAGCAGCCGCAGGGTATCCTACAATGAGCAGTTCTTC
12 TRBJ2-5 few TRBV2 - CASRTGTETQYF TGTGCCAGCAGAACAGGGACGGAGACCCAGTACTTC
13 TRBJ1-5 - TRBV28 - CATGRDSNQPQHF TGTGCCACCGGGCGGGATAGCAATCAGCCCCAGCATTTT